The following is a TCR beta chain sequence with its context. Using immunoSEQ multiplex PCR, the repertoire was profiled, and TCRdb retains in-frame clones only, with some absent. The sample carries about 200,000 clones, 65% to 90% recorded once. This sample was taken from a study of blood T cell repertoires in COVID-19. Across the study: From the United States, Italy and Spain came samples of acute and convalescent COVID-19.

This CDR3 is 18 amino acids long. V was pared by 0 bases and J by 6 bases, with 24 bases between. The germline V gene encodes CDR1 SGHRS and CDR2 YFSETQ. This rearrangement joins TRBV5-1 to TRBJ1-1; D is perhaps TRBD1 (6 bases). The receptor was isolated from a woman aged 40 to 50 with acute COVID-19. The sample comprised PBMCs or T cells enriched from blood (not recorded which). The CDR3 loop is CASSLETLGYRVKSEAFF. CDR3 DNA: TGCGCCAGCAGCTTGGAAACGTTGGGGTACAGGGTGAAGTCTGAAGCTTTCTTT.